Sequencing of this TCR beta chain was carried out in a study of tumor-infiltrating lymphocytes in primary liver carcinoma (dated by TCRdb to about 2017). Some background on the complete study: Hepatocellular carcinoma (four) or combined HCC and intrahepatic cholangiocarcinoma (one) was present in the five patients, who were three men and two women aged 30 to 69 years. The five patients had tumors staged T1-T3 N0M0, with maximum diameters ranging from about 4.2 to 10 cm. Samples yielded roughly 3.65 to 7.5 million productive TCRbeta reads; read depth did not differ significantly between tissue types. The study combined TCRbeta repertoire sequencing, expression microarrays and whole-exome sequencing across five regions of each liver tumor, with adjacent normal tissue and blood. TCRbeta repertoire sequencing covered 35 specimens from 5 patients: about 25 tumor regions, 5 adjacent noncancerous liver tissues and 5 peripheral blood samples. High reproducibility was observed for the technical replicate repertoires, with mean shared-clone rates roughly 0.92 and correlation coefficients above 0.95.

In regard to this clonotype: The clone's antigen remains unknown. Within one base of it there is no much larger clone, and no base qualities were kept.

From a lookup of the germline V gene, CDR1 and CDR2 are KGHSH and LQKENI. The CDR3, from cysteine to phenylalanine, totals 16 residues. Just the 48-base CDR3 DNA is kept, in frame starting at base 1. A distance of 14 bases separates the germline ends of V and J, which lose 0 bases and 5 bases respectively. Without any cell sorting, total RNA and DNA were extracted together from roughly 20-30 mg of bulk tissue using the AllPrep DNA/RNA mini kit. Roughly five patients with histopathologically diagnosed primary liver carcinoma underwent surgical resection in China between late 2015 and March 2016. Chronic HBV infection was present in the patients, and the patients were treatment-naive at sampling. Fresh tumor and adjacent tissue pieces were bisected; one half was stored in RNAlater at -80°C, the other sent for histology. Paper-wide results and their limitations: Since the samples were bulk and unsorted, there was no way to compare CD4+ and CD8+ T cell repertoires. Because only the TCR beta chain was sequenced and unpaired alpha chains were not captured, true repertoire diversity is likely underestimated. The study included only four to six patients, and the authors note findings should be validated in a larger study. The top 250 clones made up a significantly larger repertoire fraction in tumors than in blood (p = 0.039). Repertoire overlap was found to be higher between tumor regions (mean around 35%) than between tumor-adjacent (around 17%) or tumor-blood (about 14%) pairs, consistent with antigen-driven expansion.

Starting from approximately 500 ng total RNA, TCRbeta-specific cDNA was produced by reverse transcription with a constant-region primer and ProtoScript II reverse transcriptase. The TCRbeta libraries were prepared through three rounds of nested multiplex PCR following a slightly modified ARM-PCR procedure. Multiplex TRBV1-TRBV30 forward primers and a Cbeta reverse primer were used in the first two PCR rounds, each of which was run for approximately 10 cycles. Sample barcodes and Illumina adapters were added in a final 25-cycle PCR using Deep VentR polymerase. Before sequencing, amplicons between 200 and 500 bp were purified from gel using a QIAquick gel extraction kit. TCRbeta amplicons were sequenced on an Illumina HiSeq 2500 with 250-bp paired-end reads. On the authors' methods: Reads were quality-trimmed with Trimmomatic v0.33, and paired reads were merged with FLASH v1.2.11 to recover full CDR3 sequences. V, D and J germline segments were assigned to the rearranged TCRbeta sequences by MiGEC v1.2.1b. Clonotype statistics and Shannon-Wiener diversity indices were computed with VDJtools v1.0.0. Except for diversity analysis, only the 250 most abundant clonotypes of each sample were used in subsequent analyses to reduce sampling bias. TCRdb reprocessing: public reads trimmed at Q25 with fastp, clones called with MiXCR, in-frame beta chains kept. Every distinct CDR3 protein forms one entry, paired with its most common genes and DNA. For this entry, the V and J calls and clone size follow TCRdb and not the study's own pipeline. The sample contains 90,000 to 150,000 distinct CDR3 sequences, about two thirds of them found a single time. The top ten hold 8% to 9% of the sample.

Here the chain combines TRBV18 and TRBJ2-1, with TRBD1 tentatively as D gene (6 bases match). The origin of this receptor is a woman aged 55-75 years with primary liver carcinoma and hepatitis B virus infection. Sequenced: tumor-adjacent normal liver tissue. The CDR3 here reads CASSPPPPTGDNEQFF. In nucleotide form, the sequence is TGTGCCAGCTCACCACCGCCACCGACAGGAGACAATGAGCAGTTCTTC.